This TCR beta chain was sequenced during a study of cytomegalovirus exposure and HLA in healthy donors. At the level of the study: Among the 300 to 400 donors who were genotyped, about 80% fell in the genetic ancestry cluster that is associated with self-reported Caucasian donors.

Study conclusions and caveats: Researchers reported in a later analysis that a missense DCLRE1C variant was tied to TCR beta V- and J-gene trimming.

To note about this clone: What it binds is unknown.

Despite likely unrecorded immune exposures, the donors were nominally healthy at the time of sampling. CDR1 is GTSNPN and CDR2 is SVGIG in the germline V gene (reference sequence). This CDR3 has 17 residues. The trim removed 2 bases at V and 4 bases at J, leaving 10 bases unmatched. The PCR was carried out with 60 Vbeta primers and 13 Jbeta primers. Only in-frame clones appear in the TCRdb table, and some are missing; sequencing was by immunoSEQ multiplex PCR. The sample shows some 110,000 clones, more than 60% of them seen only once. The sequenced material came from PBMCs. The clonotype comes from a man younger than 30 in good health and CMV-seronegative. The chain joins TRBV30 to TRBJ2-1, with TRBD2 matching 11 bases. The CDR3 reads CAWSPLRLAGPYNEQFF. The DNA for the CDR3 is TGTGCCTGGAGTCCACTAAGACTAGCGGGACCTTACAATGAGCAGTTCTTC.